Detailed here is one T cell receptor (beta chain). The antigen is undetermined. This entry comes from a study of cytomegalovirus exposure and HLA in healthy donors. Study outcomes and limitations: With high specificity and sensitivity, the classifier reportedly diagnosed cytomegalovirus status. Fewer N-insertions than the roughly 670-donor mean were reportedly shown by an Asian-associated ancestry cluster in a later analysis. Earlier findings revealed that most TCR beta V segments proved productive either about 87% or about 30% of the time.

13 Jbeta primers and 60 Vbeta primers were used for the PCR. Assay used: immunoSEQ multiplex PCR; TCRdb lists only in-frame clones, some missing. There are 160,000 or so clones in the sample; over 80% occur only once, and roughly 1.4% lies in the top ten. The clonotype originates from a woman aged 18-29 years in good health and CMV-seronegative. The source material was PBMCs.

The CDR3 DNA follows: TGTGCCTGGAGTGTTACACAAAATCAGCCCCAGCATTTT. This codes for CAWSVTQNQPQHF. The chain recombines TRBV30 with TRBJ1-5; D is undetermined. This CDR3 contains 13 residues. V lost 0 bases and J 4 bases, leaving 7 bases between the germline ends. Germline CDR1 is GTSNPN and CDR2 is SVGIG (reference sequence).